This T cell receptor beta chain derives from a study of T cells after yellow fever vaccination. Study-wide findings and caveats: Few clonotypes appeared in both CD4 and CD8 compartments. Post-booster repertoires contained most primary-vaccination clones again (96% CD4, around 88% CD8).

Each CDR3 protein gets one entry after TCRdb re-called the 5' RACE reads with MiXCR. The sample records about 370,000 distinct CDR3 sequences, about 9.9% being singletons. The V gene end was trimmed by 6 bases and the J gene end by 3 bases; junction bases not matched to a gene: 12. This CDR3 has 15 amino acids. Germline V lookup: CDR1 DFQATT, CDR2 SNEGSKA (reference sequence). In the case of this clonotype: Its antigen is not identified.

The sequenced sample was PBMCs, obtained on the day of the first yellow fever vaccination. V gene TRBV20-1 combines with J gene TRBJ2-7; 9 positions agree with TRBD1. This TCR was recovered from a young man who received the YFV17D yellow fever vaccine. In nucleotides, the CDR3 is TGCAGTGCAACAGGACAGGGGCAAGCCCACTACGAGCAGTACGTC. Its protein is CSATGQGQAHYEQYV.